This T cell receptor beta chain was identified during a study of T cell responses to AZD1222 COVID-19 vaccine (dated by TCRdb to 2020 to 2023). For the study in its entirety: Because spike-specific TCR depth and breadth did not differ between the two schedules, AZD1222 recipients who got a second dose at roughly 4 weeks were pooled with those who got a second dose at roughly 12 weeks. TCR sequencing covered 233 trial participants: 207 given two doses of AZD1222 and approximately 26 given two doses of MenACWY control vaccine. Enrollment into the trials was organized by age into subgroups of 18-55, 56-69 and 70-plus years, and those subgroups contained roughly 140, 27 and 60 TCR-sequenced participants, respectively. What the study reported, not specific to this receptor: After two AZD1222 doses, spike-specific TCR breadth and depth were significantly higher than at day 0 and than in MenACWY recipients. The vaccine-associated CD4 TCRs covered the entire spike protein, and the dominant responses fell in regions 160-218 and 743-854. The 56-69-year group was small, and its depth increase did not reach significance, likely because of low power. Participants were mostly white British and included more females than males, and it was suggested by the authors that clonal diversity may have been underestimated. Because no samples from the day 14 peak response were available, repertoires could be characterized only after the peak T cell response. Conclusions about previously exposed vaccinees are limited, since just a handful of AZD1222 recipients were seropositive for SARS-CoV-2 at baseline. Reportedly, close to half of the unique spike-specific TCRs recognized epitopes lying outside the regions that are mutated in the B.1.351 and B.1.1.7 variants.

The CDR3 regions of human TCRbeta chains were analyzed by immunosequencing. On the authors' methods: Repertoire TCRs were matched against a reference library of SARS-CoV-2-specific TCRs generated with the MIRA antigen-specificity platform. Breadth meant the fraction of unique TCRs that were SARS-CoV-2-associated, whereas depth meant the fraction of total T cells that were SARS-CoV-2-associated. Using the MIRA data, each spike-specific TCR was assigned both to the spike region to which the TCR was reactive and to a CD4 or CD8 class. Log10-transformed breadth and depth values were compared by one-way ANOVA with Sidak's multiple comparisons tests. The clones in this table, taken by TCRdb from immuneACCESS, are in-frame only. Not every clone is retained; where verified, under half of the shortfall comes from an unresolved V gene, and the cause of the rest is unknown. For V, J and clone size, that table is used; D and trimming come from the DNA. This sample is represented by around 110,000 clones; roughly 87% of them were singletons. The top ten constitute 7.5% to 8% of the sample.

The sample holds a few counts of this clone. What this receptor recognizes is not known. No quality values exist for individual bases; no much larger clone is one base distant. The CDR3 measures 13 amino acids from cysteine to phenylalanine. This entry keeps only the CDR3 DNA: 39 bases, framed from base 1. The germline V gene (reference sequence) yields GTSNPN for CDR1 and SVGIG for CDR2. V is shortened by 4 bases, J by 4 bases, and the region joining them spans 13 bases. The time point label for this specimen denotes: baseline before first vaccination. Vaccinee samples came from UK trials COV001 and COV002, including a single-blind randomized controlled phase 2/3 trial of AZD1222 (ChAdOx1 nCoV-19) in healthy adults. Trial participant PBMC samples were collected at day 0 and day 28 after the second dose for TCRbeta chain sequencing.

This TCR came from an adult in good health. The sequencing used peripheral blood, collected on day 0 of AZD1222 vaccination. The rearrangement combines TRBV30 with TRBJ1-2; confidence is insufficient to name the D gene. The CDR3 sequence is CAWTLRTGYGYTF. The DNA sequence follows: TGTGCCTGGACTCTCAGGACGGGCTATGGCTACACCTTC.